This T cell receptor beta chain originates from a study of CXCR3-negative and CXCR3-positive naive CD8 T cells. Turning to this clonotype: The antigen remains undetermined.

The CDR3 runs to 15 residues. Germline V lookup: CDR1 SGHRS, CDR2 YFSETQ. Naive cells were sorted as CD45RO-, CCR7+, CD27+ and CD95-. The TRB cDNA libraries were prepared by 5' RACE with UMI labels. Reanalyzing the 5' RACE reads, TCRdb keeps one entry per CDR3 protein, without DNA. This sample contains around 140,000 distinct CDR3 sequences. Points from the study as a whole: Relative to memory CD8+ cells, whose diversity was much lower, both naive subsets had comparably high diversity. TRBV-TRBJ usage was similar across naive CXCR3 subsets but distinct in memory cells. Naive cells that were CXCR3-positive had more hydrophobic TRB CDR3s (compared with CXCR3-negative naive cells).

This chain joins TRBV5-1 and TRBJ2-7; TCRdb returns TRBD1, unconfirmable since there is no DNA. Sequenced: naive CXCR3+ CD8+ T cells from blood. The subset: CD45RO-CCR7+CD27+CD95- naive CD8+ T cells expressing CXCR3 (TNR3+). This clonotype was obtained from a human donor in good health. Some clones in this sample may be carry-over from other donors' samples. The CDR3 spells CASSLVGGPLYEQYF.